This T cell receptor beta chain is from a study of blood T cells in healthy people across ages. About the research overall: Template switching recovered approximately one barcoded beta molecule for every two T cells.

This CDR3 spans 19 amino acids. Study outcomes and limitations: Long-lived donors carried more naive CD4+ cells and greater diversity than aged donors.

Of note for this clonotype: Its antigen is unknown.

Ten milliliters was the volume of peripheral blood drawn from each donor. A second roughly 6 to 11 cycle PCR used barcoded and J-beta primers. Sequencing of every sample gave 2.5 million or more CDR3-containing paired-end reads. TCRdb reanalysed the 5' RACE reads using MiXCR and keeps one entry per CDR3 protein. The sample lists some 700,000 distinct CDR3 sequences, about a fifth occurring once. The sequenced material came from blood. The TCR originated in a man aged 65 to 85 in good health. The chain is built from TRBV21-1 and TRBJ1-3; the table's D gene call, TRBD1, was not cross checked with the DNA. TRBV21-1 is labeled a pseudogene. CDR3 coding DNA: TGTGCCAGCAGCAAGTCACCAGGGTGCCCCGATAGGTTTGGAAACACCATATATTTT. This codes for CASSKSPGCPDRFGNTIYF.